These 27 T cell receptor beta chains share one sample of origin, sequenced in a study of response to subunit inactivated influenza vaccine. From the RT-PCR reads, TCRdb called clonotypes with MiXCR, one entry per CDR3 protein. The sample holds a few hundred thousand distinct CDR3 sequences, less than 7.5% seen once. The sample in question was PBMCs from blood, obtained roughly 24 months after vaccination. The receptors derive from a man between 50 and 75 years old who received an inactivated influenza vaccine.

The rearrangement links TRBV28 to TRBJ1-2; 8 nucleotides match TRBD1. J lost 8 bases, V lost 7 bases, and 9 bases had no gene match. The CDR3 is made up of 13 amino acids. The germline V gene encodes CDR1 MDHEN and CDR2 SYDVKM. CDR3 sequence: CASTQDRVYGYTF. The CDR3 bases are TGTGCCAGCACCCAGGACAGGGTATACGGCTACACCTTC.

This clonotype was seen a few times. V is TRBV7-2 and J is TRBJ2-3; 7 bases are shared with TRBD2. Germline CDR1 and CDR2: SGHTA and FQGNSA. V shed 4 bases, J shed 6 bases, and the junction held 16 bases outside the gene matches. The CDR3 runs 17 residues. The CDR3 nucleotides read TGTGCCAGCAGCTCCATGGCCCTAGCGGTGGGGCTCGATACGCAGTATTTT. Protein: CASSSMALAVGLDTQYF.

This chain connects TRBV6-1 to TRBJ1-2; D is perhaps TRBD1 (5 bases). Germline V gene lookup returns CDR1 MNHNS and CDR2 SASEGT. The CDR3 spans 15 residues. V was shortened by 6 bases and J by 0 bases, with 14 bases between the two germline ends. DNA for the CDR3: TGTGCCAGCAGCGCCCCGACAGCGACTAACTATGGCTACACCTTC. Protein: CASSAPTATNYGYTF.

Ten or more counts support this clonotype. This chain connects TRBV20-1 to TRBJ2-1; 8 bases match TRBD2. This CDR3 region has 13 residues. V gave up 5 bases and J gave up 8 bases; unmatched junction bases: 8. CDR1 and CDR2 (germline): DFQATT, SNEGSKA (reference sequence). Written as DNA, the CDR3 is TGCAGTGCTGGCGGGGGGAACTCCGATGAGCAGTTCTTC. Translation: CSAGGGNSDEQFF.

This clonotype was seen more than once but under ten times. This chain connects TRBV4-2 to TRBJ1-1; D gene ambiguous. Between the trimmed V and J ends, which lost 0 bases and 0 bases, there was a span of 8 bases. In germline, CDR1 is LGHNA, CDR2 YNFKEQ. The CDR3 runs to 15 residues. Here the CDR3 DNA reads TGTGCCAGCAGCCAAGATTTGGGATTGAACACTGAAGCTTTCTTT. This translates into CASSQDLGLNTEAFF.

This clonotype was counted many times. The chain joins TRBV5-1 to TRBJ2-7; 10 nucleotides match TRBD1. V was clipped by 4 bases and J by 6 bases; unmatched bases: 4. Germline CDR1 reads SGHRS; CDR2 reads YFSETQ. The CDR3 has 13 amino acids. The CDR3 sequence is CASSRDRGFEQYF. DNA of the CDR3: TGCGCCAGCAGCAGGGACAGGGGATTCGAGCAGTACTTC. Drawing the rest from reference TRBV5-1 and TRBJ2-7, the complete variable domain is KAGVTQTPRYLIKTRGQQVTLSCSPISGHRSVSWYQQTPGQGLQFLFEYFSETQRNKGNFPGRFSGRQFSNSRSEMNVSTLELGDSALYLCASSRDRGFEQYFGPGTRLTVT.

This clonotype has a count of ten or more. The V call is TRBV20-1, the J call TRBJ2-4; no definite D call. CDR3 size: 17 residues. The V gene lost 3 bases and the J gene lost 3 bases, with 21 bases spanning the gap. In germline, CDR1 is DFQATT, CDR2 SNEGSKA (reference sequence). This CDR3 reads CSASSSTEPIDKNIQYF. In DNA, the CDR3 is TGCAGTGCTAGCAGCTCCACAGAGCCTATCGACAAAAACATTCAGTACTTC.

Only a few counts were recorded for this clonotype. The V call is TRBV7-9, the J call TRBJ2-2; TRBD2 aligns across 11 bases. V was clipped by 0 bases and J by 5 bases; unmatched bases: 5. The CDR3 is made up of 17 amino acids. The germline gives CDR1 SEHNR, CDR2 FQNEAQ (reference sequence). The CDR3 protein is CASSLAVTSGSTGELFF. CDR3 in DNA: TGTGCCAGCAGCTTAGCGGTCACTAGCGGGAGTACCGGGGAGCTGTTTTTT.

As regards this clonotype: One end of the junction is discordant with germline, which a read error may explain. The chain couples TRBV28 to TRBJ2-7; D is possibly TRBD2 (5 bases). The CDR3 loop spans 15 amino acids. Germline-derived CDR1 and CDR2 are MDHEN and SYDVKM. As DNA, the CDR3 is TGTGCCAGCAGTTTATACGGTGGGAGCGCGACGGAATTGGACTTC. Translation gives CASSLYGGSATELDF.

This clonotype was seen more than once but under ten times. J is TRBJ2-3 and V is TRBV4-3; D unresolved. The germline CDR1 and CDR2 sequences are LGHNA and YSLEER. The CDR3 runs 16 residues. Trimming cost V 0 bases and J 3 bases, with 13 bases left between them. The CDR3, as DNA: TGCGCCAGCAGCCAAGAAGGGCAGGCACTTACAGATACGCAGTATTTT. It is translated as CASSQEGQALTDTQYF.

There are a few counts of this clonotype. This chain connects TRBV18 to TRBJ2-7, with 9 bases aligning to TRBD2. The length of the CDR3 is 11 residues. Per germline, CDR1 KGHSH and CDR2 LQKENI. The CDR3 DNA reads TGTGCTAGCGGGAGTTTCTACGAGCAGTACTTC. Translating gives CASGSFYEQYF. Supplemented by reference TRBV18 and TRBJ2-7, the full variable domain reads NAGVMQNPRHLVRRRGQEARLRCSPMKGHSHVYWYRQLPEEGLKFMVYLQKENIIDESGMPKERFSAEFPKEGPSILRIQQVVRGDSAAYFCASGSFYEQYFGPGTRLTVT.

This clonotype was detected many times. V and J are TRBV7-6 and TRBJ2-7; D call uncertain. Germline lookup yields CDR1 SGHVS and CDR2 FNYEAQ. The CDR3 covers 14 residues. Trimming took 2 bases from V and 8 from J, leaving 16 bases between them. The CDR3: CASSLTEMSVQQYF. The CDR3 bases are TGTGCCAGCAGCTTAACGGAGATGTCTGTGCAGCAGTACTTC.

This clonotype occurred many times. This chain uses TRBV20-1 with TRBJ2-7; a possible D gene is TRBD1 (5 bases). The CDR3 loop spans 13 amino acids. Trimming left V 1 base short and J 6 bases short, with 13 bases between. Germline V lookup: CDR1 DFQATT, CDR2 SNEGSKA (reference sequence). In DNA, the CDR3 is TGCAGTGCTAGAGTTGTCCAGGGATTCGAGCAGTACTTC. Protein sequence: CSARVVQGFEQYF.

This clonotype was picked up many times. The gene calls are TRBV7-9 and TRBJ2-3, with 10 bases fitting TRBD2. The CDR3 sequence is 16 residues long. After removal of 5 bases from V and 4 bases from J, the junction contained 9 bases not matched to a gene. Germline CDR1 reads SEHNR; CDR2 reads FQNEAQ (reference sequence). The CDR3 spells CASSPRLAGVSDTQYF. The CDR3 DNA sequence: TGTGCCAGCAGCCCCCGGCTAGCGGGAGTGTCAGATACGCAGTATTTT. Using reference TRBV7-9 and TRBJ2-3 for the parts outside the CDR3, the full variable domain is DTGVSQNPRHKITKRGQNVTFRCDPISEHNRLYWYRQTLGQGPEFLTYFQNEAQLEKSRLLSDRFSAERPKGSFSTLEIQRTEQGDSAMYLCASSPRLAGVSDTQYFGPGTRLTVL.

The CDR3 DNA is TGTGCCATCAGTGACGGACAGGGAGGGAGTGGCTACACCTTC. It codes for CAISDGQGGSGYTF. The V call is TRBV10-3, the J call TRBJ1-2; 8 bases are a match to TRBD1. Germline V lookup: CDR1 ENHRY, CDR2 SYGVKD. The CDR3 totals 14 residues. V trimming: 3 bases; J trimming: 7 bases; junction bases outside the gene matches: 7.

This clonotype was seen a few times. J is TRBJ1-2 and V is TRBV20-1, with D tentatively TRBD1 (6 bases). Trimming removed 3 bases at V and 4 bases at J, with 12 bases between. Per germline, CDR1 DFQATT and CDR2 SNEGSKA (reference sequence). The CDR3 is 13 amino acids. CDR3 sequence: CSASRGLGYGYTF. CDR3 DNA sequence: TGCAGTGCTAGCAGGGGTCTGGGCTATGGCTACACCTTC.

The table lists this clonotype with a few counts. The chain has TRBV4-2 and TRBJ2-3; D call uncertain. V was pared by 1 base and J by 2 bases, with 7 bases between. CDR1 LGHNA and CDR2 YNFKEQ come from the germline V gene. CDR3 length: 14 residues. CDR3 bases: TGTGCCAGCAGCCAAGTGACGGCCACAGATACGCAGTATTTT. Translating gives CASSQVTATDTQYF.

This clonotype came up a few times. The rearrangement uses TRBV5-1 and TRBJ2-7, with 7 positions matching TRBD2. The CDR3 totals 14 residues. Germline CDR1 SGHRS, CDR2 YFSETQ. Trimming removed 5 bases from V and 3 bases from J; junction bases left unmatched: 8. The DNA of the CDR3 is TGCGCCAGCAGGAGTGCGACGGGGGGCTACGAGCAGTACTTC. It encodes CASRSATGGYEQYF.

CDR3 nucleotides: TGCAGCGTTGACAGGGAGATAGATACGCAGTATTTT. Translation gives CSVDREIDTQYF. The V and J genes are TRBV29-1 and TRBJ2-3; either TRBD1 or TRBD2 may supply D (5 bases each). Germline assignment: CDR1 SQVTM and CDR2 ANQGSEA. The CDR3 has 12 residues. The germline V and J ends were trimmed by 3 bases and 5 bases, with 9 bases remaining between them.

This clonotype was seen a handful of times. The chain links TRBV7-2 to TRBJ2-7, with D possibly matching TRBD2 (6 bases). Deletions cut 6 bases from V and 4 bases from J, with 16 bases between. Germline CDR1 SGHTA, CDR2 FQGNSA. The CDR3 is 14 residues long. The CDR3 sequence is CASSSDGGPYEQYF. For the CDR3, the DNA is TGTGCCAGCAGTTCAGACGGAGGGCCTTACGAGCAGTACTTC.

This clonotype was detected only a few times. The genes are TRBV7-6 and TRBJ1-6; D remains ambiguous. The CDR3 sequence is 16 residues long. V lost 3 bases and J lost 8, with 17 bases in between. In germline, CDR1 is SGHVS, CDR2 FNYEAQ. The CDR3 loop is CASSFGVRSDDSPLHF. The CDR3 nucleotides read TGTGCCAGCAGCTTCGGGGTTAGGTCAGATGATTCACCCCTCCACTTT.

This clonotype was recorded many times. The V call is TRBV6-2 or TRBV6-3, the J call TRBJ2-2; 9 nucleotides line up with TRBD2. The junction had 2 bases not matched to a gene; V was cut back by 6 bases and J by 3 bases. Germline values: CDR1 MNHEY, CDR2 SVGEGT. This CDR3 has 14 amino acids. The CDR3, as DNA: TGTGCCAGCAGAGCGGGGGGCCACACCGGGGAGCTGTTTTTT. This sequence encodes CASRAGGHTGELFF.

At least ten counts were recorded for this clonotype. This chain uses TRBV7-2 with TRBJ2-4, with TRBD1 matching over 8 bases. Per germline, CDR1 SGHTA and CDR2 FQGNSA. The CDR3 sequence is 16 residues long. After removal of 1 base from V and 4 bases from J, the junction contained 6 bases not matched to a gene. The CDR3 sequence: CASSLVGQGAKNIQYF. CDR3 bases: TGTGCCAGCAGCTTAGTGGGGCAGGGGGCTAAAAACATTCAGTACTTC. Using reference TRBV7-2 and TRBJ2-4 for the parts outside the CDR3, the full variable domain is GAGVSQSPSNKVTEKGKDVELRCDPISGHTALYWYRQSLGQGLEFLIYFQGNSAPDKSGLPSDRFSAERTGGSVSTLTIQRTQQEDSAVYLCASSLVGQGAKNIQYFGAGTRLSVL.

This clonotype was observed at least ten times. The chain has TRBV5-1 and TRBJ2-7; the match to TRBD1 covers 8 bases. From germline, CDR1 is SGHRS and CDR2 YFSETQ. There are 14 residues in the CDR3. V was clipped by 5 bases and J by 7 bases; unmatched bases: 11. Here the CDR3 DNA reads TGCGCCAGCAGAACCGCCCTGGACAGGGCAGAGCAGTACTTC. This sequence encodes CASRTALDRAEQYF.

The gene calls are TRBV10-3 and TRBJ2-3, with a possible D match to TRBD1 (6 bases). This CDR3 has 14 residues. Between the trimmed V and J ends, which lost 10 bases and 1 base, there was a span of 15 bases. Germline V CDR1 and CDR2: ENHRY, SYGVKD. CDR3 in DNA: TGTGCCACCCAAGGGGGATATGGCACAGATACGCAGTATTTT. Its protein is CATQGGYGTDTQYF.

J is TRBJ2-1 and V is TRBV13; weak D call: TRBD2 (6 bases). The CDR3 consists of 13 residues. V lost 6 bases, J lost 9 bases, and 15 bases lay in between. CDR1 is PRHDT, CDR2 FYEKMQ, per germline (reference sequence). The CDR3 bases are TGTGCCAGCAGACCCGTTATGGAGGGTGAGCAGTTCTTC. This codes for CASRPVMEGEQFF.

The chain is built from TRBV5-5 and TRBJ1-1; perhaps TRBD1 as D (6 bases). Looked up from germline, CDR1 is SGHKS and CDR2 is YYEKEE (reference sequence). The germline V and J ends were trimmed by 3 bases and 6 bases, with 9 bases remaining between them. The CDR3 is 12 residues long. This CDR3 reads CASSSTGSEAFF. The DNA of the CDR3 is TGTGCCAGCAGCTCAACAGGGTCTGAAGCTTTCTTT.